These 5 T cell receptor beta chains were sequenced from one sample in a study of blood T cell repertoires in COVID-19. Clones were sequenced by immunoSEQ multiplex PCR, and TCRdb holds only the in-frame ones, with some missing. The sample lists roughly 520,000 clones; roughly 88% were seen once. Sequencing used PBMCs or T cells enriched from blood (not recorded which). These receptors originate from a woman between 40 and 55 years old who had recovered from COVID-19.

The V call is TRBV5-6, the J call TRBJ1-4; 8 nucleotides line up with TRBD1. Unmatched junction bases numbered 6, after V lost 4 bases and J lost 4 bases. The CDR3 is 15 residues long. Germline assignment: CDR1 SGHDT and CDR2 YYEEEE. The CDR3 reads CASSTGQGFNEKLFF. The CDR3 DNA is TGTGCCAGCAGCACCGGACAGGGCTTTAATGAAAAACTGTTTTTT.

The DNA of the CDR3 is TGTGCCAGCAGTTTCGTCAGGGATCAGCCCCAGCATTTT. Translating it yields CASSFVRDQPQHF. The gene calls are TRBV12-3 or TRBV12-4 and TRBJ1-5, with D maybe TRBD1 (5 bases). Trimming took 3 bases from V and 5 from J, leaving 8 bases between them. The CDR3 runs 13 residues.

The chain combines TRBV6-2 or TRBV6-3 with TRBJ2-7, with 10 nucleotides matching TRBD2. With 0 bases clipped from V and 0 bases from J, the junction kept 5 bases outside the gene matches. The CDR3 extends over 17 amino acids. From germline, CDR1 is MNHEY and CDR2 SVGEGT. The CDR3 sequence is CASSYSISGRTSYEQYF. CDR3 DNA sequence: TGTGCCAGCAGTTACTCGATTAGCGGGAGGACCTCCTACGAGCAGTACTTC.

The chain uses TRBV5-5 and TRBJ2-3; 7 bases align to TRBD1. Germline CDR1 reads SGHKS; CDR2 reads YYEKEE (reference sequence). Trimming cost V 4 bases and J 3 bases; bases outside gene matches: 8. The length of the CDR3 is 15 residues. CDR3 in DNA: TGTGCCAGCAGCCATGGGACAGTCGCTACAGATACGCAGTATTTT. The encoded protein is CASSHGTVATDTQYF.

The chain joins TRBV6-2 or TRBV6-3 to TRBJ2-1; D call uncertain. V was clipped by 6 bases and J by 1 base, with 16 bases between them. The CDR3 runs 16 residues. Germline lookup yields CDR1 MNHEY and CDR2 SVGEGT. CDR3 in amino acids: CASSLDMAPSYNEQFF. In DNA, the CDR3 is TGTGCCAGCAGCCTCGATATGGCTCCGTCCTACAATGAGCAGTTCTTC.